The 5 T cell receptor beta chains below come from one sample, sequenced in a study of cytotoxic CD8 clonotypes in ibrutinib-treated CLL. Sequenced by immunoSEQ multiplex PCR; TCRdb stores in-frame clones only, minus some. Of fewer than 35,000 clones in the sample, 65% to 90% are singletons; the top ten hold 6.5% to 8%. This specimen was PBMCs, taken after 24 months of ibrutinib treatment. All receptors come from a human donor with chronic lymphocytic leukemia.

This sequence joins TRBV7-3 and TRBJ1-1, with D perhaps matching TRBD1 (6 bases). V was shortened by 0 bases and J by 5 bases, with 16 bases between the two germline ends. In germline, CDR1 is SGHTA, CDR2 FQGTGA. The CDR3 runs 16 residues. In DNA form, the CDR3 reads TGTGCCAGCAGCTTAACAGGAACAGGGCGAGTTACTGAAGCTTTCTTT. The encoded protein is CASSLTGTGRVTEAFF. The full variable domain, its missing parts supplied by reference TRBV7-3 and TRBJ1-1, is GAGVSQTPSNKVTEKGKYVELRCDPISGHTALYWYRQSLGQGPEFLIYFQGTGAADDSGLPNDRFFAVRPEGSVSTLKIQRTERGDSAVYLCASSLTGTGRVTEAFFGQGTRLTVV.

The chain combines TRBV4-1 with TRBJ2-3; no reliable D call. The V end lost 0 bases, the J end lost 3 bases, and 7 bases lay between the germline ends. This CDR3 contains 14 residues. CDR1 and CDR2 (germline): MGHRA, YSYEKL. The CDR3 loop is CASSQDTVTDTQYF. CDR3 in DNA: TGCGCCAGCAGCCAAGATACGGTGACAGATACGCAGTATTTT.

The chain joins TRBV19 to TRBJ1-5; 8 bases agree with TRBD1. The CDR3 extends over 15 amino acids. Germline V gene lookup returns CDR1 LNHDA and CDR2 SQIVND (reference sequence). V lost 5 bases, J lost 8 bases, and 11 bases stayed unmatched. CDR3 sequence (DNA): TGTGCCAGTAGTTACAGGGGGACCCCGGCGGAGCCCCAGCATTTT. This sequence encodes CASSYRGTPAEPQHF.

The chain uses TRBV9 and TRBJ2-2, with TRBD2 matching 10 bases. The CDR3 is made up of 17 amino acids. J lost 0 bases, V lost 2 bases, and 4 bases had no gene match. Germline CDR1 SGDLS, CDR2 YYNGEE. CDR3 bases: TGTGCCAGCAGCGTTGGACTAGCGGCGACGAACACCGGGGAGCTGTTTTTT. Encoded protein: CASSVGLAATNTGELFF.

The J gene is TRBJ2-5, the V gene TRBV2; 12 bases agree with TRBD2. J gave up 4 bases and V 5 bases, and 8 bases lay outside the gene matches. Germline CDR1 is SNHLY and CDR2 is FYNNEI. The CDR3 length is 16 residues. CDR3 sequence (DNA): TGTGCCAGCAGTCCGGGACTAGCGGGTGGTTCAGAGACCCAGTACTTC. As protein: CASSPGLAGGSETQYF.